Given below is one T cell receptor beta chain in context. The data originate from a study of control samples from healthy donors and cancer patients. V was clipped by 5 bases and J by 7 bases, with 21 bases between them. The CDR3 loop spans 17 amino acids. Germline V gene sequence: CDR1 SGHTA, CDR2 FQGNSA. The protocol was immunoSEQ multiplex PCR, while the TCRdb copy is restricted to in-frame clones and leaves out a portion. The sample has a few hundred thousand clones, about nine tenths seen once. This chain joins TRBV7-2 and TRBJ1-6; D perhaps matches TRBD1 (6 bases). Sequencing was done on a sample of PBMCs. This clonotype was obtained from a man aged 35 to 55 with head and neck cancer. The CDR3 DNA follows: TGTGCCAGCAGCCCGCGGGCAGGGGAGTATAACAATTCACCCCTCCACTTT. Translated: CASSPRAGEYNNSPLHF.